Listed here are 24 T cell receptor beta chains from one sample, sequenced in a study of blood T cell repertoires in COVID-19. Here immunoSEQ multiplex PCR was the method, and the copy in TCRdb shows in-frame clones only, minus some. The profile covers 250,000 to 400,000 clones, with around 86% appearing a single time and 1% taken by the ten largest. The specimen was peripheral blood. The receptors derive from a man aged 45 to 65 with active or convalescent COVID-19.

CDR3 protein: CASRKGLAGVNNEQFF. CDR3 nucleotide sequence: TGTGCCAGCAGGAAGGGACTAGCGGGAGTGAACAATGAGCAGTTCTTC. The rearrangement links TRBV28 to TRBJ2-1; 14 nucleotides match TRBD2. The CDR3 runs 16 residues. Germline assignment: CDR1 MDHEN and CDR2 SYDVKM. The trim removed 6 bases at V and 5 bases at J, leaving 6 bases unmatched.

The chain uses TRBV6-5 and TRBJ1-2; TRBD1 is a possible D gene (5 bases). CDR3 length equals 15 residues. The ends were cut back, 8 bases at V and 7 bases at J, with 23 bases in the middle. Looked up from germline, CDR1 is MNHEY and CDR2 is SVGAGI. CDR3 nucleotides: TGTGCCAGCTTGTCGAACGAGTTCGGGGGTGGTGGCTACACCTTC. This encodes CASLSNEFGGGGYTF.

The chain has TRBV28 and TRBJ1-2; no reliable D call. V lost 2 bases and J 4 bases, leaving 11 bases between the germline ends. The germline V gene encodes CDR1 MDHEN and CDR2 SYDVKM. This CDR3 comprises 14 residues. Here the CDR3 DNA reads TGTGCCAGCAGTTTACAAGAGGGCTTCTATGGCTACACCTTC. Encoded protein: CASSLQEGFYGYTF.

The rearrangement links TRBV9 to TRBJ1-3; no clear D gene. The V and J ends lost 2 bases and 2 bases respectively, with 11 bases between them. The CDR3 runs to 15 residues. Germline V lookup: CDR1 SGDLS, CDR2 YYNGEE. CDR3 region: CASSVSGSAGNTIYF. CDR3 sequence (DNA): TGTGCCAGCAGCGTGTCGGGGTCGGCTGGAAACACCATATATTTT.

Comment on this clone: Other DNA sequences of this sample code for an identical CDR3. The V and J genes are TRBV6-2 or TRBV6-3 and TRBJ1-1; D gene ambiguous. The CDR3 covers 13 residues. Germline V gene sequence: CDR1 MNHEY, CDR2 SVGEGT. Trimming took 2 bases from V and 6 from J, leaving 10 bases between them. CDR3 DNA sequence: TGTGCCAGCAGTTACGACTTGGGTGCTGAAGCTTTCTTT. Translated, it gives CASSYDLGAEAFF.

This clone turned up a few times. The V and J genes are TRBV27 and TRBJ1-5; no firm D call. Trimming took 1 base from V and 6 from J, leaving 10 bases between them. Germline lookup yields CDR1 MNHEY and CDR2 SMNVEV (reference sequence). The length of the CDR3 is 14 residues. DNA of the CDR3: TGTGCCAGCAGTTTATTAGGGCGGGGTCAGCCCCAGCATTTT. Translated, it gives CASSLLGRGQPQHF.

The chain couples TRBV19 to TRBJ1-2, with TRBD1 as a possible D gene (5 bases). Trimming shortened V by 7 bases and J by 0 bases, and 12 bases separated the two germline ends. The V gene's germline CDR1 is LNHDA and CDR2 SQIVND (reference sequence). This CDR3 is 14 amino acids long. CDR3 in amino acids: CASTPPTANYGYTF. The CDR3 DNA reads as TGTGCCAGTACCCCCCCGACAGCTAACTATGGCTACACCTTC.

The rearrangement uses TRBV6-5 and TRBJ2-1, with no clear D. The CDR3 is 14 amino acids. Between the trimmed V and J ends, which lost 6 bases and 5 bases, there was a span of 14 bases. From germline, CDR1 is MNHEY and CDR2 SVGAGI. CDR3 in DNA: TGTGCCAGCAGCCTTGCTAGAGATAACAATGAGCAGTTCTTC. The encoded protein is CASSLARDNNEQFF.

J is TRBJ2-7 and V is TRBV5-1, with 11 bases matching TRBD2. This CDR3 comprises 20 residues. The V and J ends lost 5 bases and 3 bases, in that order; junction bases with no gene match: 22. CDR1 SGHRS and CDR2 YFSETQ come from the germline V gene. The CDR3 DNA follows: TGCGCCAGCAGAATAATTCCGACTAGCGGGGACGAGTGGTATCTCTACGAGCAGTACTTC. Protein sequence: CASRIIPTSGDEWYLYEQYF.

In DNA form, the CDR3 reads TGTGCCAGCAGCCCCGGACAGGGTCACGGGGAGCTGTTTTTT. Its translation: CASSPGQGHGELFF. V usage is TRBV9 and J usage is TRBJ2-2, with TRBD1 matching 8 bases. The CDR3 contains 14 residues. The trim removed 4 bases at V and 7 bases at J, leaving 6 bases unmatched. Germline values: CDR1 SGDLS, CDR2 YYNGEE.

CDR3 loop: CASSDRDYGYTF. The CDR3 coding sequence is TGCGCCAGCAGCGACAGGGACTATGGCTACACCTTC. This chain links TRBV10-1 with TRBJ1-2; 7 bases match TRBD1. The J segment lost 3 bases and the V segment lost 6 bases, leaving 1 base of the junction unmatched. The CDR3 sequence is 12 residues long. Germline loops: CDR1 WNHNN, CDR2 SYGVQD (reference sequence).

The rearrangement links TRBV6-2 or TRBV6-3 to TRBJ1-6; 8 bases are a match to TRBD1. Germline V gives CDR1 MNHEY, CDR2 SVGEGT. This CDR3 comprises 15 residues. V was clipped by 3 bases and J by 11 bases; unmatched bases: 9. CDR3: CASSYPDRVGPPLHF. The DNA of the CDR3 is TGTGCCAGCAGTTATCCGGACAGGGTCGGTCCACCCCTCCACTTT.

The chain uses TRBV29-1 and TRBJ2-2; 8 bases map to TRBD2. This CDR3 contains 14 residues. CDR1 SQVTM and CDR2 ANQGSEA come from the germline V gene. The CDR3 here is CSAIGAGGIGELFF. DNA for the CDR3: TGCAGTGCCATTGGGGCGGGAGGTATCGGGGAGCTGTTTTTT.

This chain joins TRBV2 and TRBJ2-7, with TRBD1 identical over 7 bases. The CDR3 covers 15 residues. The junction had 5 bases not matched to a gene; V was cut back by 0 bases and J by 3 bases. The germline gives CDR1 SNHLY, CDR2 FYNNEI. The CDR3 DNA is TGTGCCAGCAGTGAAGCTTCGGGACAGAGCTACGAGCAGTACTTC. Translating it yields CASSEASGQSYEQYF.

This chain joins TRBV4-3 and TRBJ1-2; D is unresolved. Trimming removed 1 base from V and 8 bases from J, with 11 bases in between. There are 13 residues in the CDR3. Looked up from germline, CDR1 is LGHNA and CDR2 is YSLEER. In DNA form, the CDR3 reads TGCGCCAGCAGCCAAGGAGTGTACCCAGGCTACACCTTC. This codes for CASSQGVYPGYTF.

The chain carries TRBV6-5 and TRBJ2-1; TRBD2 aligns across 7 bases. Germline V CDR1 and CDR2: MNHEY, SVGAGI. The CDR3 has 14 residues. Trimming cost V 7 bases and J 1 base; bases outside gene matches: 4. The CDR3 here is CASKAGESYNEQFF. In DNA, the CDR3 is TGTGCCAGCAAGGCGGGAGAATCCTACAATGAGCAGTTCTTC.

The V and J genes are TRBV7-3 and TRBJ2-2, with 8 positions matching TRBD1. The CDR3 consists of 14 residues. CDR1 is SGHTA and CDR2 is FQGTGA in the germline V gene. The ends lost 8 bases at V and 6 bases at J; junction bases unmatched: 8. The CDR3 nucleotides are TGTGCCAGCGGGAGACAGGGGTCCGCCGGGGAGCTGTTTTTT. This codes for CASGRQGSAGELFF. The full variable domain, rest sourced from reference TRBV7-3 and TRBJ2-2, is GAGVSQTPSNKVTEKGKYVELRCDPISGHTALYWYRQSLGQGPEFLIYFQGTGAADDSGLPNDRFFAVRPEGSVSTLKIQRTERGDSAVYLCASGRQGSAGELFFGEGSRLTVL.

The rearrangement uses TRBV6-5 and TRBJ2-7; the D is unclear. The CDR3 spans 16 residues. Germline-derived CDR1 and CDR2 are MNHEY and SVGAGI. Trimming stripped 0 bases from V and 0 bases from J, with 12 bases between. CDR3 DNA sequence: TGTGCCAGCAGTTACTCGAGTACGGTGAGCTCCTACGAGCAGTACTTC. Translated, it gives CASSYSSTVSSYEQYF.

This clone was seen once. This chain joins TRBV5-1 and TRBJ1-1; 7 bases fit TRBD1. J was trimmed by 2 bases and V by 5 bases; bases with no gene match: 9. This CDR3 has 15 amino acids. Germline V gene lookup returns CDR1 SGHRS and CDR2 YFSETQ. The CDR3 sequence: CASRPRQGGNTEAFF. CDR3 bases: TGCGCCAGCAGGCCCCGACAGGGTGGTAACACTGAAGCTTTCTTT.

The V gene is TRBV7-2, the J gene TRBJ2-5; 7 nucleotides line up with TRBD1. The germline V gene encodes CDR1 SGHTA and CDR2 FQGNSA. The V gene end was trimmed by 3 bases and the J gene end by 1 base; junction bases not matched to a gene: 2. The CDR3 runs to 14 residues. In DNA, the CDR3 is TGTGCCAGCAGCTTTGACAGGGCCCAAGAGACCCAGTACTTC. Its translation is CASSFDRAQETQYF.

In this sample, this clone turned up once. This chain connects TRBV28 to TRBJ1-2; tentatively, D is TRBD1 (6 bases). The CDR3 consists of 13 residues. In germline, CDR1 is MDHEN, CDR2 SYDVKM. V was clipped by 3 bases and J by 8 bases, with 13 bases between them. This chain's CDR3 is CASSLTSQGGYTF. In DNA, the CDR3 is TGTGCCAGCAGTTTGACCTCACAGGGCGGCTACACCTTC.

The V gene is TRBV5-4, the J gene TRBJ2-5; D remains unclear. Per the germline V gene, CDR1 is SGHNT and CDR2 is YYREEE (reference sequence). Between the trimmed V and J ends, which lost 6 bases and 3 bases, there was a span of 15 bases. The CDR3 is 14 amino acids. In DNA, the CDR3 is TGTGCCAGCACGCGAACAGAAATGGAAGAGACCCAGTACTTC. Translating gives CASTRTEMEETQYF.

This chain links TRBV28 with TRBJ1-2, with D possibly TRBD1 on 5 matching bases. Trimming cost V 7 bases and J 5 bases, with 14 bases left between them. Germline assignment: CDR1 MDHEN and CDR2 SYDVKM. The CDR3 runs 13 residues. CDR3 bases: TGTGCCAGCACCACGACAGAACGATATGGCTACACCTTC. Translation: CASTTTERYGYTF.

The chain joins TRBV30 to TRBJ1-4; perhaps TRBD1 as D (6 bases). Trimming pared 1 base from V and 7 bases from J, leaving 10 bases between. Germline V gene data show CDR1 as GTSNPN and CDR2 as SVGIG (reference sequence). There are 13 residues in the CDR3. The CDR3 here is CAWSDRVAEKLFF. The CDR3 DNA is TGTGCCTGGAGTGACAGGGTCGCTGAAAAACTGTTTTTT. Drawing the rest from reference TRBV30 and TRBJ1-4, the complete variable domain is SQTIHQWPATLVQPVGSPLSLECTVEGTSNPNLYWYRQAAGRGLQLLFYSVGIGQISSEVPQNLSASRPQDRQFILSSKKLLLSDSGFYLCAWSDRVAEKLFFGSGTQLSVL.